The sequence of this T cell receptor (beta chain) was determined in a study of blood T cell repertoires in COVID-19. The repertoire was sequenced with immunoSEQ multiplex PCR; TCRdb's copy has only in-frame clones and lacks some. The table lists approximately 270,000 clones, roughly nine tenths of them singletons. Germline loops: CDR1 GTSNPN, CDR2 SVGIG (reference sequence). The CDR3 sequence is 16 residues long. V was trimmed by 4 bases and J by 7 bases, leaving 22 bases between them. Specimen: peripheral blood. The V gene is TRBV30, the J gene TRBJ1-4; no reliable D call. The receptor comes from a man aged 35-49 years with active or convalescent COVID-19. CDR3 DNA sequence: TGTGCCTGGACCACGGGGTCCAACACTCCCGGTGAAAAACTGTTTTTT. The encoded protein is CAWTTGSNTPGEKLFF.